This TCR beta chain was recorded in a study of cytomegalovirus exposure and HLA in healthy donors. Study results and caveats: Association of fewer than 20,000 TCR beta sequences with HLA alleles was found at 0.05 false discovery rate in a later analysis. TCR association rates varied by HLA locus in a later analysis, with DRB1 highest and HLA-C lowest. Beyond CMV serostatus, there was no information to go on about immune exposure.

This clone was seen a handful of times. The antigen is not known. This PCR relied on a set of 60 Vbeta primers and 13 Jbeta primers. Per the authors' pipeline: Later analysis identified tens of millions of unique TCR beta chains, roughly 11 million shared. This table comes from immunoSEQ multiplex PCR, and its TCRdb copy is limited to in-frame clones, with some not included. D and trimming were read from the DNA, whereas the V and J calls and clone size are those reported in that table. The table has 25,000 to 35,000 clones, about three fifths seen once. The germline V gene has CDR1 SEHNR and CDR2 FQNEAQ (reference sequence). V shed 4 bases, J shed 6 bases, and the junction held 9 bases outside the gene matches. This CDR3 contains 15 residues.

This receptor was taken from a man aged 45-60 years in good health and CMV-seropositive. The chain has TRBV7-9 and TRBJ2-3; 8 nucleotides line up with TRBD2. Sequencing was performed on PBMCs. The CDR3 DNA sequence: TGTGCCAGCAGCTCTCCGGGACTAGTGGTGGATACGCAGTATTTT. Residues: CASSSPGLVVDTQYF. Drawing the rest from reference TRBV7-9 and TRBJ2-3, the complete variable domain is DTGVSQNPRHKITKRGQNVTFRCDPISEHNRLYWYRQTLGQGPEFLTYFQNEAQLEKSRLLSDRFSAERPKGSFSTLEIQRTEQGDSAMYLCASSSPGLVVDTQYFGPGTRLTVL.